Here is one TCR beta chain with its context. Its antigen is unknown. No base quality values were provided; no much bigger clone lies one nucleotide off. Trimming costs V 4 bases and J 0 bases, and their ends lie 8 bases apart. CDR1 and CDR2, per the germline V gene (reference sequence), are SGHNT and YYREEE. The CDR3 has 14 amino acids, counting the end cysteine and phenylalanine. Only the CDR3 DNA is retained, 42 bases long and in frame from the first base. The sample originates from a study of blood T cell repertoires in COVID-19 (dated by TCRdb to 2020 to 2022). Broadly, across the study: Collaborator samples came from the United States, Italy and Spain and covered acute and convalescent phases of COVID-19. The prospective study material was composed of cDNA or gDNA derived from T cells, B-cell-depleted T cells, or PBMCs. Subjects who had been exposed to COVID-19, were actively infected with it, or had recovered from it provided the deeply sampled blood TCRbeta repertoires that made up the dataset. The repertoires were released in a freely available public database intended as a resource for research on the immune response to SARS-CoV-2. Samples came from the ongoing ImmuneRACE study (first 160 participants) plus 1,254 subjects from 6 global collaborators. Nearly every sample came with metadata listing a de-identified subject ID, COVID-19 status, age in years and sex. HLA class I and class II types, where available, came from metadata supplied by the sample provider rather than from assay-based typing.

Whole blood was collected in K2EDTA tubes by collaborating institutions according to the institutions' own protocols. For TCRbeta analysis, collaborators shipped samples as frozen whole blood, isolated PBMCs, or DNA extracted from either of those sample types. TCRbeta CDR3 regions were amplified from genomic DNA using the immunoSEQ Assay, a bias-controlled multiplex PCR. The original pipeline was this. The number of nucleated cells in each sample was estimated from the amplification of reference gene primers within the assay. To quantify the absolute abundance of each unique TCRbeta CDR3 rearrangement, sequence reads were collapsed and filtered. Productive Simpson clonality was computed per sample as the square root of Simpson's diversity index over productive rearrangements. TCRdb took this table from immuneACCESS and kept in-frame rearrangements with V and J called. Such tables lack part of the clones; where checked against another copy, unresolved V genes explain under half of the gap, and the rest is unexplained. The V and J calls and clone size are taken from that table; D and trimming were inferred from the DNA. The sample table records 100,000 to 130,000 clones; 60% to 85% of these occur just once. About 1.8% of the sample belongs to the ten largest clones.

What the authors observed across the whole study: How much clinical and demographic metadata was included differed by source and by participant, and the metadata was provided uncurated.

This chain joins TRBV5-4 to TRBJ2-1; TRBD1 might be the D gene, on 5 matching bases. The clonotype originates from a woman in her forties with acute or convalescent COVID-19. Sequencing was done on a sample of peripheral blood. In nucleotides, the sequence is TGTGCCAGCAGCGGGGCGGCCTCCTACAATGAGCAGTTCTTC. Protein translation: CASSGAASYNEQFF.